Described below is a single T cell receptor (beta chain) sequence and its context. The data are from a study of blood T cell repertoires in COVID-19. The wider study: PBMCs, B-cell-depleted T cells, or T cells were the source of the cDNA or gDNA that made up the material.

V lost 7 bases and J 3 bases, leaving 18 bases between the germline ends. CDR3 size: 15 residues. Germline CDR1 is LGHDT and CDR2 is YNNKEL (reference sequence). Seattle's enrolled individuals joined amid active infection and were then monitored longitudinally. Per the authors' pipeline: Quantification of nucleated cells was approximated via reference gene primer amplification. Sequencing was performed with immunoSEQ multiplex PCR; in TCRdb, only in-frame clones are kept and a portion is missing. The V and J calls and clone size are taken from that table; D and trimming were inferred from the DNA. The sample records about 170,000 clones, roughly 86% being singletons.

The specimen was peripheral blood. The receptor's source is a woman of 80 years or more with COVID-19, enrolled during active disease. The chain combines TRBV3-1 (or the pseudogene TRBV3-2) with TRBJ1-2; possibly TRBD1 for D (6 bases). CDR3 sequence: CASTAGGGAYYGYTF. The CDR3 DNA sequence: TGTGCCAGCACCGCGGGCGGGGGGGCTTACTATGGCTACACCTTC.